A single sample is the source of the 14 T cell receptor beta chains below, sequenced in a study of shared clonotypes between healthy human individuals. The naive CD8 population came from CD45RO-negative cells selected for CCR7, without terminally differentiated effector memory CD45RA+ cells. Libraries were prepared by immunoSEQ multiplex PCR; TCRdb keeps only in-frame clonotypes and omits some of them. The sample gives 600,000 or so clones, 95% to 98% of which show up once; 0.3% is in the top ten. The sequencing input was naive CD8+ T cells sorted from blood. All receptors come from a young man in good health.

This clone was detected only once. The chain is built from TRBV7-9 and TRBJ2-1, with a possible D match to TRBD2 (6 bases). V lost 4 bases and J 2 bases, leaving 12 bases between the germline ends. The CDR3 runs 15 residues. Germline V CDR1 and CDR2: SEHNR, FQNEAQ (reference sequence). The CDR3 reads CASSSREIPYNEQFF. The CDR3 DNA follows: TGTGCCAGCAGCTCTCGGGAGATCCCCTACAATGAGCAGTTCTTC.

This clone has just one count. This same CDR3 is encoded by further DNA sequences in the sample. This chain connects TRBV20-1 to TRBJ2-7; D gene uncertain. The V gene lost 4 bases and the J gene lost 3 bases, with 7 bases spanning the gap. Germline V gene data show CDR1 as DFQATT and CDR2 as SNEGSKA (reference sequence). CDR3 length equals 11 residues. CDR3 region: CSATESYEQYF. The CDR3 nucleotides are TGCAGTGCTACGGAGAGCTACGAGCAGTACTTC.

The chain links TRBV5-1 to TRBJ1-4, with 7 bases identical to TRBD1. This CDR3 is 16 amino acids long. Germline CDR1 SGHRS, CDR2 YFSETQ. J gave up 4 bases and V 4 bases, and 10 bases lay outside the gene matches. The CDR3 coding sequence is TGCGCCAGCAGCGGGGGTTTTGGGACAGTTAATGAAAAACTGTTTTTT. Protein product: CASSGGFGTVNEKLFF.

The chain is built from TRBV5-5 and TRBJ2-7, with D possibly being TRBD2 (5 bases). The CDR3 totals 12 residues. Germline V gene sequence: CDR1 SGHKS, CDR2 YYEKEE (reference sequence). Trimming took 4 bases from V and 2 from J, leaving 7 bases between them. The CDR3 region has the DNA TGTGCCAGCAGCACCGGGACCTACGAGCAGTACTTC. Translation: CASSTGTYEQYF.

The chain links TRBV29-1 to TRBJ2-1; TRBD2 aligns across 7 bases. The CDR3 totals 15 residues. The J segment lost 7 bases and the V segment lost 6 bases, leaving 15 bases of the junction unmatched. Germline V gene lookup returns CDR1 SQVTM and CDR2 ANQGSEA. The CDR3 sequence is CSVEFVRRELNEQFF. The CDR3 coding sequence is TGCAGCGTCGAGTTTGTCCGGCGGGAGTTAAATGAGCAGTTCTTC.

The chain employs TRBV7-3 and TRBJ2-3, with 10 bases matching TRBD2. This CDR3 contains 16 residues. Looked up from germline, CDR1 is SGHTA and CDR2 is FQGTGA. V was clipped by 4 bases and J by 2 bases; unmatched bases: 6. CDR3 protein: CASSSSGTSATDTQYF. The CDR3 coding sequence is TGTGCCAGCAGCTCCTCCGGGACTAGCGCCACAGATACGCAGTATTTT.

The DNA of the CDR3 is TGTGCCAGCACAACTGACCGAAGCTCCTACAATGAGCAGTTCTTC. Translating gives CASTTDRSSYNEQFF. This chain joins TRBV6-1 and TRBJ2-1; the D is unclear. Trimming removed 7 bases at V and 0 bases at J, with 13 bases between. Per the germline V gene, CDR1 is MNHNS and CDR2 is SASEGT. The CDR3 is made up of 15 amino acids.

The chain recombines TRBV7-6 with TRBJ1-5; no reliable D call. This CDR3 region has 13 residues. V was trimmed by 1 base and J by 7 bases, leaving 8 bases between them. The V gene's germline CDR1 is SGHVS and CDR2 FNYEAQ. The CDR3 DNA reads TGTGCCAGCAGCTTAGGTATGGGGCAGCCCCAGCATTTT. Its protein is CASSLGMGQPQHF.

About this clone itself: Other DNA sequences in this specimen translate into the identical CDR3. This chain uses TRBV4-3 with TRBJ2-7; 9 nucleotides line up with TRBD2. The CDR3 has 15 residues. V was clipped by 2 bases and J by 4 bases; unmatched bases: 6. Germline CDR1 is LGHNA and CDR2 is YSLEER. The CDR3 nucleotides read TGCGCCAGCAGCCAATCATCAGCGGGAGGATACGAGCAGTACTTC. Translating gives CASSQSSAGGYEQYF.

The CDR3 is CASSNRTSGAHTDTQYF. CDR3 nucleotides: TGTGCCAGCAGCAACCGGACTAGCGGGGCCCACACAGATACGCAGTATTTT. The chain has TRBV7-9 and TRBJ2-3; 12 positions agree with TRBD2. Unmatched junction bases numbered 8, after V lost 5 bases and J lost 2 bases. The length of the CDR3 is 17 residues. Germline-derived CDR1 and CDR2 are SEHNR and FQNEAQ (reference sequence).

The chain couples TRBV19 to TRBJ2-5, with D perhaps assigned TRBD1 or TRBD2 (5 bases each). V shed 3 bases and J shed 2 bases, with 10 bases lying between them. Germline V gene data show CDR1 as LNHDA and CDR2 as SQIVND (reference sequence). The CDR3 is 14 residues long. The CDR3 is CASSIGAGQETQYF. CDR3 sequence (DNA): TGTGCCAGTAGTATCGGGGCTGGGCAAGAGACCCAGTACTTC.

The chain joins TRBV7-2 to TRBJ1-1; D may be TRBD1 (6 bases). Trimming removed 4 bases from V and 2 bases from J, with 20 bases in between. Germline V lookup: CDR1 SGHTA, CDR2 FQGNSA. The CDR3 totals 17 residues. The CDR3 region has the DNA TGTGCCAGCAGCTGGGAAGGACAGTCGCCCTATAACACTGAAGCTTTCTTT. Protein product: CASSWEGQSPYNTEAFF.

The J gene is TRBJ2-3, the V gene TRBV6-6; D possibly corresponds to TRBD2 (6 bases). The CDR3 is 15 residues long. The V and J ends lost 7 bases and 4 bases respectively, with 18 bases between them. Germline CDR1 reads MNHNY; CDR2 reads SVGAGI (reference sequence). For the CDR3, the DNA is TGTGCCAGCACCGAAAGCGGGCCGGGGCCAGATACGCAGTATTTT. This translates into CASTESGPGPDTQYF.

The V call is TRBV6-6, the J call TRBJ2-3; a possible D gene is TRBD2 (5 bases). V was cut by 7 bases and J by 4 bases, with 18 bases left in between. The germline gives CDR1 MNHNY, CDR2 SVGAGI (reference sequence). This CDR3 has 15 residues. CDR3 sequence: CASTLLEIRPDTQYF. In DNA, the CDR3 is TGTGCCAGCACCCTACTAGAAATTCGTCCAGATACGCAGTATTTT.